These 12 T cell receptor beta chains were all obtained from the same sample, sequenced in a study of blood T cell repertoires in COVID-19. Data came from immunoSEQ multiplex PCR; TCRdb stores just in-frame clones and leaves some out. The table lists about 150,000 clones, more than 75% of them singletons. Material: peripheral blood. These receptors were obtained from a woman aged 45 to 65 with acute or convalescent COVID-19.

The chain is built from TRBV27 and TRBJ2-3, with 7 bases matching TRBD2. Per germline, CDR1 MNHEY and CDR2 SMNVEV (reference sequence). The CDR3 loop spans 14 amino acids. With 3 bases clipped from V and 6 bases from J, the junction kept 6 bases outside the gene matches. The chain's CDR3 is CASSFLLGGDTQYF. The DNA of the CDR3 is TGTGCCAGCAGTTTTCTCCTGGGAGGGGATACGCAGTATTTT.

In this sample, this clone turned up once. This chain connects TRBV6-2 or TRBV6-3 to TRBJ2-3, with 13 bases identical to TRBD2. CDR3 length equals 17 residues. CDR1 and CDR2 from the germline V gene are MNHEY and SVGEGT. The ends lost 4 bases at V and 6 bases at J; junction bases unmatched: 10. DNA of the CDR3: TGTGCCAGCAGTTTTACGTTAGGGACTAGCGGGGATGATACGCAGTATTTT. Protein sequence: CASSFTLGTSGDDTQYF.

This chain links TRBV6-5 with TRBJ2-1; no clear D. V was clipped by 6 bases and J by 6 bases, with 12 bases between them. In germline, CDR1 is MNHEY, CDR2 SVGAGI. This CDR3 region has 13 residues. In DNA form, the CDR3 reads TGTGCCAGCAGCCTAACGATGTTCAATGAGCAGTTCTTC. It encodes CASSLTMFNEQFF.

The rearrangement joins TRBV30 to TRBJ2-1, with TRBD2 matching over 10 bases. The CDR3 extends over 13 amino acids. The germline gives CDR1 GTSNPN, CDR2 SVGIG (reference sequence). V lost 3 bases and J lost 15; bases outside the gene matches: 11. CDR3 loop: CAWRTSGETGPFF. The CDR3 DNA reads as TGTGCCTGGAGAACTAGCGGGGAGACTGGTCCGTTCTTC.

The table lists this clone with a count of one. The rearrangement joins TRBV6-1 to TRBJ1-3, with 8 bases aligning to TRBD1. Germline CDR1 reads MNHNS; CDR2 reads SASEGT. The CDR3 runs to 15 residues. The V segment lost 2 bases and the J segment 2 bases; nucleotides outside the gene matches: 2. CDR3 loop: CASSETGGAGNTIYF. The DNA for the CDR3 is TGTGCCAGCAGTGAAACAGGGGGAGCTGGAAACACCATATATTTT.

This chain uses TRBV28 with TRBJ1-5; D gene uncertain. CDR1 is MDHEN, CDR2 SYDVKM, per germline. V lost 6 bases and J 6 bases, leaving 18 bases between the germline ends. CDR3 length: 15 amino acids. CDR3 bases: TGTGCCAGCAGGGGAGTTGCCCGGGAAGGTCAGCCCCAGCATTTT. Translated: CASRGVAREGQPQHF.

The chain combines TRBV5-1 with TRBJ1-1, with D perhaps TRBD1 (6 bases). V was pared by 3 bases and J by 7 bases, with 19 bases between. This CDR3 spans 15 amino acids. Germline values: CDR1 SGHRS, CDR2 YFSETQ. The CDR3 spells CASSSNSGTTYEAFF. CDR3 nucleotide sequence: TGCGCCAGCAGCTCTAACTCCGGGACAACCTATGAAGCTTTCTTT. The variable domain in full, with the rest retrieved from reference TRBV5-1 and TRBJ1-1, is KAGVTQTPRYLIKTRGQQVTLSCSPISGHRSVSWYQQTPGQGLQFLFEYFSETQRNKGNFPGRFSGRQFSNSRSEMNVSTLELGDSALYLCASSSNSGTTYEAFFGQGTRLTVV.

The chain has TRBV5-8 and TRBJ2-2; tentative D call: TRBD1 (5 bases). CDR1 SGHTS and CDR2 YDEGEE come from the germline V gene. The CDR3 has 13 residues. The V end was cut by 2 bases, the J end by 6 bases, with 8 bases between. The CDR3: CASSFPGSGELFF. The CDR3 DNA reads TGTGCCAGCAGCTTCCCAGGGTCCGGGGAGCTGTTTTTT.

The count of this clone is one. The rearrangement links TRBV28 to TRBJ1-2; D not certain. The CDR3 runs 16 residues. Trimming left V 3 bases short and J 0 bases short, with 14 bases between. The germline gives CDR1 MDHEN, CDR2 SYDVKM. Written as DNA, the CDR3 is TGTGCCAGCAGTTTGCCCCCCGGTCAAGCTAACTATGGCTACACCTTC. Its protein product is CASSLPPGQANYGYTF.

CDR3 amino acids: CASSYTGIYEQYF. As DNA, the CDR3 is TGTGCCAGCAGTTACACAGGGATCTACGAGCAGTACTTC. This sequence joins TRBV6-2 or TRBV6-3 and TRBJ2-7, with D tentatively TRBD1 (6 bases). Germline V CDR1 and CDR2: MNHEY, SVGEGT. V dropped 2 bases and J dropped 3 bases, with 8 bases sitting between them. The CDR3 is 13 residues long.

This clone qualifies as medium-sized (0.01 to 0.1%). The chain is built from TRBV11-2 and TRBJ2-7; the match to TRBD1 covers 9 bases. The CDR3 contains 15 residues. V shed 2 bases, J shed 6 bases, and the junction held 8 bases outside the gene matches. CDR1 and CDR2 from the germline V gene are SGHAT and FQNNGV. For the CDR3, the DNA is TGTGCCAGCAGCTTAAGCCGGGACAGGGTTCTCGAGCAGTACTTC. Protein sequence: CASSLSRDRVLEQYF. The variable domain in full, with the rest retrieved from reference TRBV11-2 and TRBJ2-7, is EAGVAQSPRYKIIEKRQSVAFWCNPISGHATLYWYQQILGQGPKLLIQFQNNGVVDDSQLPKDRFSAERLKGVDSTLKIQPAKLEDSAVYLCASSLSRDRVLEQYFGPGTRLTVT.

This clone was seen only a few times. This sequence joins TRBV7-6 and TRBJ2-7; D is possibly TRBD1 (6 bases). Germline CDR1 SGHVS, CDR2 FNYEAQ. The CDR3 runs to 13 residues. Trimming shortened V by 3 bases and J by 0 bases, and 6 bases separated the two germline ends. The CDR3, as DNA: TGTGCCAGCAGCTTCAGGGGCTCCTACGAGCAGTACTTC. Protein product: CASSFRGSYEQYF. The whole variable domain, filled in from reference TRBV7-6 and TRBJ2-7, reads GAGVSQSPRYKVTKRGQDVALRCDPISGHVSLYWYRQALGQGPEFLTYFNYEAQQDKSGLPNDRFSAERPEGSISTLTIQRTEQRDSAMYRCASSFRGSYEQYFGPGTRLTVT.